The present entry profiles one T cell receptor (beta chain) with its context. Its specificity is unknown. TCRdb keeps only in-frame clones here, not all; method: immunoSEQ multiplex PCR. The sample has 280,000 or so clones, around 89% seen once; the top ten hold approximately 0.95%. This sample was included in a study of cytomegalovirus exposure and HLA in healthy donors. Overall study results and limits: Three CMV-associated chains proved CMV antigen-specific in vitro. Investigators reported 150 to 200 TCR beta chains as tied to cytomegalovirus.

This TCR was recovered from a woman aged 18-29 years in good health and CMV-seronegative. Material: PBMCs.

The CDR3 nucleotides read TGTGCCAGCAGCCCCCTTTGGGGACAGGGGGCTTACGAGCAGTACTTC. This translates into CASSPLWGQGAYEQYF. J is TRBJ2-7 and V is TRBV9; 12 bases fit TRBD1. Germline trimming cut 4 bases from V and 4 bases from J; bases unmatched to any gene: 9. The length of the CDR3 is 16 residues. Germline CDR1 SGDLS, CDR2 YYNGEE.